Sequencing of this TCR beta chain was carried out in a study of shared clonotypes between healthy human individuals. Clones were read by immunoSEQ multiplex PCR, and TCRdb kept only the in-frame ones, dropping some. The sample carries millions of clones, 90% to 95% recorded once. CD8 cells regarded as naive lacked CD45RO, were positively chosen for CCR7, and omitted terminally differentiated effector memory CD45RA+ cells. The CDR3 length is 12 residues. V lost 4 bases and J lost 5, with 9 bases in between. Germline V gene sequence: CDR1 SQVTM, CDR2 ANQGSEA. The source is a man between 18 and 29 years old in good health. Some clones in this sample may be carry-over from other donors' samples. The chain employs TRBV29-1 and TRBJ2-1, with D possibly being TRBD1 (6 bases). Specimen: naive CD8+ T cells from PBMCs. In nucleotides, the CDR3 is TGCAGCGTTGCACAGGGTAACAATGAGCAGTTCTTC. The encoded protein is CSVAQGNNEQFF.